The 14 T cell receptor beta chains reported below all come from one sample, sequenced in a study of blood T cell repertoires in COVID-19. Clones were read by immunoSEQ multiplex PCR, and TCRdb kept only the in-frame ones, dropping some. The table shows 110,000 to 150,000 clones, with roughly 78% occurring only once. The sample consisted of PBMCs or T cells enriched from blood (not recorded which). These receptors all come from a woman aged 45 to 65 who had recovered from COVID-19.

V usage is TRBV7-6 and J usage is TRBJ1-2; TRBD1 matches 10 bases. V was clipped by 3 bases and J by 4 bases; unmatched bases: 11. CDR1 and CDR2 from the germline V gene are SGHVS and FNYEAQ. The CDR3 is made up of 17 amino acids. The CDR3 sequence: CASSLAGSGQGLYGYTF. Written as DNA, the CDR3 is TGTGCCAGCAGCTTGGCCGGATCGGGACAGGGGCTCTATGGCTACACCTTC.

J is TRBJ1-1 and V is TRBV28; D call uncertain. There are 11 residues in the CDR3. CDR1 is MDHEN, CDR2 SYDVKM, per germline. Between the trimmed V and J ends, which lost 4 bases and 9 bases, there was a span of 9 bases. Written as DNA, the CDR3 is TGTGCCAGCAGTTCTTCAGCGAAAGCTTTCTTT. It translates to CASSSSAKAFF.

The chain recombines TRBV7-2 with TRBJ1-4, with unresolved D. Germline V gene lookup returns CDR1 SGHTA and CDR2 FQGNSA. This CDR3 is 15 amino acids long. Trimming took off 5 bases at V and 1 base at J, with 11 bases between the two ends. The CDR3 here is CASSIPSGTNEKLFF. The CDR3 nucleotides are TGTGCCAGCAGCATACCTTCGGGAACTAATGAAAAACTGTTTTTT.

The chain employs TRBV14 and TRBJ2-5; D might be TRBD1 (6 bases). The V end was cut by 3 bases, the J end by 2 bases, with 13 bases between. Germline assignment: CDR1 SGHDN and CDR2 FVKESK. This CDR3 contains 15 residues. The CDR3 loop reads CASSQATGIQETQYF. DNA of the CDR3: TGTGCCAGCAGCCAGGCCACAGGGATACAAGAGACCCAGTACTTC.

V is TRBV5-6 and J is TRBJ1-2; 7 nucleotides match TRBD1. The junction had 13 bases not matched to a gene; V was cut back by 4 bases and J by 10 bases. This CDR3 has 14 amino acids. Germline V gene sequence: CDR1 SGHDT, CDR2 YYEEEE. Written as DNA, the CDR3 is TGTGCCAGCAGCCTACTCGGGACAGCCTCGCTCTACACCTTC. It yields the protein CASSLLGTASLYTF.

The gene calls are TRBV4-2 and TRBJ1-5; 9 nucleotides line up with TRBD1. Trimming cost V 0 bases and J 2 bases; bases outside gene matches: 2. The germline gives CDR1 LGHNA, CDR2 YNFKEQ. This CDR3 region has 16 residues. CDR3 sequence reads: CASSQETGGRNQPQHF. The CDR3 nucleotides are TGTGCCAGCAGCCAAGAGACAGGGGGTCGCAATCAGCCCCAGCATTTT.

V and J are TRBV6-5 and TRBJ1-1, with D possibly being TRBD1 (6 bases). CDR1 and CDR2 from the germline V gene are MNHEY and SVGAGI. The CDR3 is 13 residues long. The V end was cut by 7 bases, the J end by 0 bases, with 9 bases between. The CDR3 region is CASTTGMNTEAFF. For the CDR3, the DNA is TGTGCCAGCACCACAGGGATGAACACTGAAGCTTTCTTT.

Written as DNA, the CDR3 is TGTGCCAGCAGTGATTCCCCTACTAGCGGGGGGCACACCGGGGAGCTGTTTTTT. Translated: CASSDSPTSGGHTGELFF. The genes are TRBV25-1 and TRBJ2-2; 12 bases are shared with TRBD2. This CDR3 has 18 residues. From germline, CDR1 is MGHDK and CDR2 SYGVNS. Germline trimming cut 3 bases from V and 3 bases from J; bases unmatched to any gene: 8.

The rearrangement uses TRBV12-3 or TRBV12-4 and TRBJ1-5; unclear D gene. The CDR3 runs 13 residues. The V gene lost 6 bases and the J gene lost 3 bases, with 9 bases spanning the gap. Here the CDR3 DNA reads TGTGCCAGCAGACCCCAAGCCAATCAGCCCCAGCATTTT. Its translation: CASRPQANQPQHF.

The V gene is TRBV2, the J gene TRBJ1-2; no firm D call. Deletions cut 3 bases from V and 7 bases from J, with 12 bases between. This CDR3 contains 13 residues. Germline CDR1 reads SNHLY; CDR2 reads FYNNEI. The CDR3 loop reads CASSDSREVGYTF. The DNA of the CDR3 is TGTGCCAGCAGTGACTCACGGGAAGTTGGCTACACCTTC.

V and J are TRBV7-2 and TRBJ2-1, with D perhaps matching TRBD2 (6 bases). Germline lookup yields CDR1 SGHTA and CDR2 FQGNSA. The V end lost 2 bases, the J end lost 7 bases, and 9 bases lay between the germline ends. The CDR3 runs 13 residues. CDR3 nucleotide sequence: TGTGCCAGCAGCTTAATGGGGGGTAATGAGCAGTTCTTC. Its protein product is CASSLMGGNEQFF.

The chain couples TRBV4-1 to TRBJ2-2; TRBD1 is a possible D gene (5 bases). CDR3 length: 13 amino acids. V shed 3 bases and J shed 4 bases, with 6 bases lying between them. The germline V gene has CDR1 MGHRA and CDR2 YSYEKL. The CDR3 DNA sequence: TGCGCCAGCAGCCAGACAGTCACCGGGGAGCTGTTTTTT. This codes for CASSQTVTGELFF.

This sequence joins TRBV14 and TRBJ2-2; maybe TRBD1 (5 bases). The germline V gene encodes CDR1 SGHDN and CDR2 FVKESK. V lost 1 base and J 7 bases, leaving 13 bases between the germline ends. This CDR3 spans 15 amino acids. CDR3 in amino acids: CASSQAVGPGGELFF. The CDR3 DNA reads TGTGCCAGCAGCCAAGCGGTGGGGCCGGGCGGGGAGCTGTTTTTT.

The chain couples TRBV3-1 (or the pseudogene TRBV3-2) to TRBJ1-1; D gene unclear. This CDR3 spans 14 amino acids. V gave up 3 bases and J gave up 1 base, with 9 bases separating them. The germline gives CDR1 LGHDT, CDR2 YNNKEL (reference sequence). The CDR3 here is CASSHGYKNTEAFF. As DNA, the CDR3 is TGTGCCAGCAGCCACGGGTACAAGAACACTGAAGCTTTCTTT.